These T cell receptor beta chains were read from a single sample in a study of vaccination and CD4 T cells after COVID-19. Which antigens these TCRs recognize remains unknown. TCRdb re-analysed the PCR reads in MiXCR, keeping a single row per CDR3 protein. The sample has 11,000 to 15,000 distinct CDR3 sequences, 55% to 60% seen once. The material sequenced was CD4+ T cells from blood, cultured in vitro. The origin of the receptors is a human donor who had recovered from COVID-19. Both conserved end residues are part of each CDR3. Fields, in order: clone size, D gene, J gene, V gene, CDR3 protein, CDR3 DNA. The D gene is left open where the match is weak. The size entry is marked missing in some rows and otherwise reads once, few, many or a size class.

NA | NA | TRBJ1-5 | TRBV12-3/TRBV12-4 | CASSFRSNQPQHF | TGTGCCAGCAGCTTTCGCTCTAATCAGCCCCAGCATTTT
NA | TRBD1 | TRBJ1-1 | TRBV19 | CASSFRDRGRGTEAFF | TGTGCCAGTAGTTTCCGGGACAGGGGACGGGGCACTGAAGCTTTCTTT
NA | TRBD2 | TRBJ2-7 | TRBV9 | CASGKGLASEQYF | TGTGCCAGCGGCAAAGGACTAGCGAGCGAGCAGTACTTC
NA | TRBD1 | TRBJ1-2 | TRBV19 | CASSIGRGRSSYGYTF | TGTGCCAGTAGTATCGGCAGGGGGAGGTCTAGCTATGGCTACACCTTC
NA | NA | TRBJ2-2 | TRBV2 | CASKGLPPTGELFF | TGTGCCAGCAAGGGACTGCCGCCCACCGGGGAGCTGTTTTTT
NA | NA | TRBJ1-5 | TRBV18 | CASSPTGASNQPQHF | TGTGCCAGCTCACCAACGGGGGCGAGCAATCAGCCCCAGCATTTT
few | TRBD1 | TRBJ1-2 | TRBV2 | CASRRDRGNSYGYTF | TGTGCCAGCAGGAGGGACAGGGGAAACAGCTATGGCTACACCTTC
NA | TRBD1 | TRBJ1-3 | TRBV5-4 | CASSVRTGAGNTIYF | TGTGCCAGCAGCGTGCGGACAGGGGCTGGAAACACCATATATTTT
few | NA | TRBJ1-1 | TRBV20-1 | CSARTDGSLNTEAFF | TGCAGTGCTCGGACGGATGGGAGCCTGAACACTGAAGCTTTCTTT
NA | NA | TRBJ2-3 | TRBV6-1 | CASNSRERDTQYF | TGTGCCAGCAATTCAAGGGAGAGAGATACGCAGTATTTT
once | NA | TRBJ1-3 | TRBV15 | CATSRDRNTIYF | TGTGCCACCAGCAGAGATAGAAACACCATATATTTT
NA | TRBD2 | TRBJ2-1 | TRBV7-9 | CASSSTRPTSGAYNEQFF | TGTGCCAGCAGCTCCACCAGACCGACTAGCGGCGCCTACAATGAGCAGTTCTTC
NA | TRBD1 | TRBJ1-6 | TRBV28 | CASSFTGQGNSPLHF | TGTGCCAGCAGCTTTACGGGACAGGGGAATTCACCCCTCCACTTT
NA | NA | TRBJ2-3 | TRBV6-1 | CASSEGKRTTDTQYF | TGTGCCAGCAGTGAAGGGAAACGGACCACAGATACGCAGTATTTT
NA | NA | TRBJ2-2 | TRBV27 | CASTSGWGELFF | TGTGCCAGCACCAGCGGGTGGGGGGAGCTGTTTTTT
NA | NA | TRBJ1-2 | TRBV20-1 | CSAADKNYGYTF | TGCAGTGCGGCGGACAAAAACTATGGCTACACCTTC
NA | NA | TRBJ2-3 | TRBV6-2/TRBV6-3 | CASSLSRMTGTLTDTQYF | TGTGCCAGCAGCCTATCTAGAATGACAGGTACCCTCACAGATACGCAGTATTTT
medium-sized | NA | TRBJ1-5 | TRBV19 | CASSTGTGYHSNQPQHF | TGTGCCAGTAGTACAGGGACCGGGTACCACAGCAATCAGCCCCAGCATTTT
NA | NA | TRBJ1-4 | TRBV20-1 | CSARSDSLEKLFF | TGCAGTGCTAGATCCGACAGTTTGGAAAAACTGTTTTTT
NA | TRBD1 | TRBJ2-7 | TRBV6-1 | CASRRDRGQQREEYF | TGTGCCAGCAGACGGGACAGGGGGCAGCAGCGGGAGGAATACTTC
few | NA | TRBJ1-2 | TRBV27 | CASSFRQPGQLGLYGYTF | TGTGCCAGCAGTTTCCGGCAGCCGGGACAATTAGGGTTGTATGGCTACACCTTC
NA | NA | TRBJ2-5 | TRBV6-2/TRBV6-3 | CASSYSGVGKTQYF | TGTGCCAGCAGTTATTCCGGTGTAGGGAAGACCCAGTACTTC
NA | NA | TRBJ1-1 | TRBV7-3 | CASSLNTVNTEAFF | TGTGCCAGCAGCTTAAATACCGTGAACACTGAAGCTTTCTTT
few | TRBD2 | TRBJ2-5 | TRBV11-2 | CASSLVAGGPLSETQYF | TGTGCCAGCAGCTTAGTTGCGGGAGGGCCTCTTTCAGAGACCCAGTACTTC
NA | TRBD2 | TRBJ2-7 | TRBV7-8 | CASSLGLAGVLREQYF | TGTGCCAGCAGCTTAGGACTAGCGGGAGTACTTCGCGAGCAGTACTTC
once | NA | TRBJ2-7 | TRBV7-7 | CASSLVRGYEQYF | TGTGCTAGCAGCTTAGTGAGAGGGTACGAGCAGTACTTC
NA | TRBD1 | TRBJ1-5 | TRBV20-1 | CSARRDRGRKQPQHF | TGCAGTGCTAGACGGGACAGGGGGAGGAAACAGCCCCAGCATTTT
NA | NA | TRBJ1-2 | TRBV5-6 | CASSFQGTFYGYTF | TGTGCCAGCAGCTTCCAAGGCACATTTTATGGCTACACCTTC
once | NA | TRBJ2-7 | TRBV28 | CASWGTSSSYEQYF | TGTGCCAGCTGGGGGACGTCAAGCTCCTACGAGCAGTACTTC
NA | NA | TRBJ1-3 | TRBV7-6 | CASSSTSTGGVSGNTIYF | TGTGCCAGCAGCTCCACCAGTACCGGTGGGGTCTCTGGAAACACCATATATTTT
NA | NA | TRBJ1-5 | TRBV18 | CASSPAGGNQPQHF | TGTGCCAGCTCACCCGCGGGGGGCAATCAGCCCCAGCATTTT
NA | TRBD1 | TRBJ2-3 | TRBV29-1 | CSVSTGSTDTQYF | TGCAGCGTTTCGACAGGGAGTACAGATACGCAGTATTTT
NA | TRBD1 | TRBJ1-6 | TRBV7-2 | CASSADRDSPLHF | TGTGCCAGCAGCGCCGACAGGGATTCACCCCTCCACTTT
medium-sized | TRBD1 | TRBJ1-2 | TRBV27 | CASSLVGTGGGYGYTF | TGTGCCAGCAGTTTAGTCGGAACAGGGGGCGGGTATGGCTACACCTTC
NA | TRBD2 | TRBJ2-5 | TRBV5-1 | CASSPRTSGRMETQYF | TGCGCCAGCAGCCCGAGGACTAGCGGGAGGATGGAGACCCAGTACTTC
NA | TRBD1 | TRBJ2-7 | TRBV27 | CASSFRDRGFEQYF | TGTGCCAGCAGTTTTAGAGACAGGGGTTTCGAGCAGTACTTC
NA | NA | TRBJ2-5 | TRBV7-2 | CASSFVAKETQYF | TGTGCCAGCAGCTTCGTTGCAAAAGAGACCCAGTACTTC
NA | TRBD1 | TRBJ2-7 | TRBV6-1 | CASSQGTVSYEQYF | TGTGCCAGCAGTCAAGGGACAGTTTCCTACGAGCAGTACTTC
few | TRBD1 | TRBJ2-3 | TRBV6-1 | CASSPRLRGPTDTQYF | TGTGCCAGCAGCCCACGACTAAGGGGGCCTACAGATACGCAGTATTTT
few | NA | TRBJ1-2 | TRBV28 | CASTVLSGAASSGYTF | TGTGCCAGCACGGTCCTGTCCGGGGCAGCTTCTAGCGGCTACACCTTC
NA | NA | TRBJ2-7 | TRBV10-3 | CAITPSWEMGEQYF | TGTGCCATCACCCCAAGTTGGGAGATGGGGGAGCAGTACTTC
NA | TRBD1 | TRBJ1-1 | TRBV7-2 | CASSPTGTGVYTEAFF | TGTGCCAGCAGCCCAACCGGGACAGGGGTATACACTGAAGCTTTCTTT
NA | NA | TRBJ1-5 | TRBV7-8 | CASSLALGRRFNQPQHF | TGTGCCAGCAGCTTAGCGCTAGGACGGAGATTCAATCAGCCCCAGCATTTT
NA | NA | TRBJ2-2 | TRBV30 | CAWSNHGGSGELFF | TGTGCCTGGAGTAACCATGGGGGATCCGGGGAGCTGTTTTTT
NA | TRBD2 | TRBJ2-1 | TRBV10-3 | CAISGSGRGNEQFF | TGTGCCATCAGTGGTAGCGGGAGGGGCAATGAGCAGTTCTTC
few | NA | TRBJ1-5 | TRBV7-6 | CASSLQGNQPQHF | TGTGCCAGCAGCTTACAGGGGAATCAGCCCCAGCATTTT
NA | TRBD2 | TRBJ2-1 | TRBV24-1 | CATSETSGKYNEQFF | TGTGCCACCAGTGAAACTAGCGGGAAGTACAATGAGCAGTTCTTC
NA | NA | TRBJ2-7 | TRBV15 | CAAGNPSTYEQYF | TGTGCCGCAGGGAACCCATCCACCTACGAGCAGTACTTC
once | NA | TRBJ1-2 | TRBV6-5 | CASSYPNPSAYDYTF | TGTGCCAGCAGTTACCCGAACCCCTCGGCCTATGACTACACCTTC
few | TRBD2 | TRBJ2-3 | TRBV6-4 | CASSASGTDTQYF | TGTGCCAGCAGTGCTAGCGGGACAGATACGCAGTATTTT
few | NA | TRBJ2-7 | TRBV11-1 | CASSYQISGNGEQYF | TGTGCCAGCAGCTACCAAATTTCCGGGAACGGCGAGCAGTACTTC
few | TRBD1 | TRBJ1-5 | TRBV15 | CATSRGEGAGNQPQHF | TGTGCCACCAGCAGGGGTGAGGGGGCGGGCAATCAGCCCCAGCATTTT
NA | TRBD1 | TRBJ2-7 | TRBV28 | CASSLRLRGQALSYEQYF | TGTGCCAGCAGTTTACGCCTTAGGGGACAGGCTTTATCCTACGAGCAGTACTTC
once | NA | TRBJ1-3 | TRBV6-2/TRBV6-3 | CASSYSSGNTIYF | TGTGCCAGCAGTTACAGCTCTGGAAACACCATATATTTT
NA | TRBD1 | TRBJ1-6 | TRBV11-1 | CASSTAGQRPSSYNSPLHF | TGTGCCAGCAGCACAGCGGGACAGCGACCGAGCTCCTATAATTCACCCCTCCACTTT
NA | NA | TRBJ2-1 | TRBV7-6 | CASSPSIGYNEQFF | TGTGCCAGCAGCCCGTCGATAGGTTACAATGAGCAGTTCTTC
few | NA | TRBJ1-6 | TRBV6-1 | CASSEVPRRGYNSPLHF | TGTGCCAGCAGTGAAGTCCCCAGACGGGGGTATAATTCACCCCTCCACTTT
NA | TRBD2 | TRBJ2-7 | TRBV6-1 | CATGTSGIYEQYF | TGTGCCACGGGGACTAGCGGGATATACGAGCAGTACTTC
NA | NA | TRBJ1-3 | TRBV5-4 | CASSTKSGNTIYF | TGTGCCAGCAGCACAAAATCTGGAAACACCATATATTTT